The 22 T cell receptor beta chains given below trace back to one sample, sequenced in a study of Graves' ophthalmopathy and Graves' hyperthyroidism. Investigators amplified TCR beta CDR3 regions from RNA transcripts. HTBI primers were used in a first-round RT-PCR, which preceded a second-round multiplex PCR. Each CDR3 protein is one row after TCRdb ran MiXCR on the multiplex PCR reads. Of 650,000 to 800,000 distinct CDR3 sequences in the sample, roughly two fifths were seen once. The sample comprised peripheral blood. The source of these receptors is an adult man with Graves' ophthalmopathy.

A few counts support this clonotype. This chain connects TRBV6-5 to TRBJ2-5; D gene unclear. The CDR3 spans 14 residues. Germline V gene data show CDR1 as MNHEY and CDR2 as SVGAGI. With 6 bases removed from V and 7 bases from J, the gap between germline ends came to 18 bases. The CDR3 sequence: CASSTSGRWSTQYF. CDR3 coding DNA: TGTGCCAGCAGCACCTCCGGACGCTGGTCGACCCAGTACTTC.

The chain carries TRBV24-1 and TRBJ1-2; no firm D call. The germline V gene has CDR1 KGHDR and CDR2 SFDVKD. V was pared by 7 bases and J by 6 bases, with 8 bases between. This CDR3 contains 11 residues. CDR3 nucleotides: TGTGCCACCAGCCATGGGAATGGCTACACCTTC. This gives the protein CATSHGNGYTF.

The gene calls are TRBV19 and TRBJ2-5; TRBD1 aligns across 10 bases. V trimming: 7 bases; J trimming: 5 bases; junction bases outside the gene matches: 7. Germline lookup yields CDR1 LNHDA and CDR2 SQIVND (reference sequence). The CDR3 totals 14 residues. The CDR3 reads CASTRDRGHETQYF. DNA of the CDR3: TGTGCCAGTACCAGGGACAGGGGTCACGAGACCCAGTACTTC.

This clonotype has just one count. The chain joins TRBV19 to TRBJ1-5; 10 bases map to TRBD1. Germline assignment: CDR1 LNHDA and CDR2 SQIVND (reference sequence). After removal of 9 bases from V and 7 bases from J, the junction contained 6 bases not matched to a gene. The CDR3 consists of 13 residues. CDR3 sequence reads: CASSMGQGQPQHF. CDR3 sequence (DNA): TGTGCCAGCAGCATGGGACAGGGGCAGCCCCAGCATTTT.

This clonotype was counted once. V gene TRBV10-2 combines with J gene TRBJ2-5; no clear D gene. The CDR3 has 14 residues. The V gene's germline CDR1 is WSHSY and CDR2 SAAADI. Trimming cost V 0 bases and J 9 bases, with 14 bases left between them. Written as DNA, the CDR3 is TGCGCCAGCAGTGAGTCGGACCTCGGTCAGCCCCAGTACTTC. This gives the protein CASSESDLGQPQYF.

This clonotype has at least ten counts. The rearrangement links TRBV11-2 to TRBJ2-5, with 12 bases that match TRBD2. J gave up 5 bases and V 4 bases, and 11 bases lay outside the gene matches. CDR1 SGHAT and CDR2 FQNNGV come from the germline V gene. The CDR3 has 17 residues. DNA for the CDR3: TGTGCCAGCAGCTCAGGGGGACTAGCGGGCCACGGTGAGACCCAGTACTTC. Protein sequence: CASSSGGLAGHGETQYF.

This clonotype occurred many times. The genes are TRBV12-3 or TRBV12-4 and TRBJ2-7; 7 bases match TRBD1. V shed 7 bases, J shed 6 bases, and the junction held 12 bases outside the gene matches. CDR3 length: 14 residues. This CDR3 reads CASTLEGGLGEQYF. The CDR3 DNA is TGTGCCAGCACCCTCGAAGGGGGCTTAGGCGAGCAGTACTTC.

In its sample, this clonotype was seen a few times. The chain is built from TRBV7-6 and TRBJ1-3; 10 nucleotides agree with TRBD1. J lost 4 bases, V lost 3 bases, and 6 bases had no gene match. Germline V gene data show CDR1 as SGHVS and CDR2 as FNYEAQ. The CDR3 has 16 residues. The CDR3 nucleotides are TGTGCCAGCAGCTTGACAGGGGGCCCGGGCGGAAACACCATATATTTT. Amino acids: CASSLTGGPGGNTIYF.

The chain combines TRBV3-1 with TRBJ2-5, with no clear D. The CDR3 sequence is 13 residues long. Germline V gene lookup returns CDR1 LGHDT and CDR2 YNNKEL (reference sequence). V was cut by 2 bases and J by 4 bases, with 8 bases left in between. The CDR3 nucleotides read TGTGCCAGCAGCCAACCTGGGCCAGAGACCCAGTACTTC. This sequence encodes CASSQPGPETQYF.

The chain's CDR3 is CSVDLAGVETQYF. Here the CDR3 DNA reads TGCAGCGTAGACTTAGCGGGGGTTGAGACCCAGTACTTC. The chain uses TRBV29-1 and TRBJ2-5; 9 bases are shared with TRBD2. J lost 5 bases, V lost 6 bases, and 7 bases had no gene match. Germline lookup yields CDR1 SQVTM and CDR2 ANQGSEA. There are 13 residues in the CDR3.

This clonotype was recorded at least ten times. The chain's CDR3 is CASSIRPRTGDRSYGYTF. For the CDR3, the DNA is TGTGCCAGTAGTATACGGCCACGGACAGGGGATCGGAGCTATGGCTACACCTTC. The rearrangement links TRBV19 to TRBJ1-2; 9 bases match TRBD1. This CDR3 comprises 18 residues. Losses at the gene ends were 2 bases for V and 4 bases for J; bases not matched to a gene: 14. Per germline, CDR1 LNHDA and CDR2 SQIVND (reference sequence). The full variable domain, its missing parts supplied by reference TRBV19 and TRBJ1-2, is DGGITQSPKYLFRKEGQNVTLSCEQNLNHDAMYWYRQDPGQGLRLIYYSQIVNDFQKGDIAEGYSVSREKKESFPLTVTSAQKNPTAFYLCASSIRPRTGDRSYGYTFGSGTRLTVV.

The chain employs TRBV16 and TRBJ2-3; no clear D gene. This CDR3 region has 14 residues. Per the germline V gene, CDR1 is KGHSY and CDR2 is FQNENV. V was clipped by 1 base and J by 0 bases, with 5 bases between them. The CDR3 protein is CASSQWKSTDTQYF. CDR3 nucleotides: TGTGCCAGCAGCCAATGGAAGAGCACAGATACGCAGTATTTT.

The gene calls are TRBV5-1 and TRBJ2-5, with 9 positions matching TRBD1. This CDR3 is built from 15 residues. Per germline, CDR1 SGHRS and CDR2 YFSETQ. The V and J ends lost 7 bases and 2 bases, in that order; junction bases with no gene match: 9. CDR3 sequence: CASGTTGGIQETQYF. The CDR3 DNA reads TGCGCCAGCGGAACCACAGGGGGCATACAAGAGACCCAGTACTTC.

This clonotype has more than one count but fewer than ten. This CDR3 is CASREAGGGETQYF. CDR3 sequence (DNA): TGTGCCAGCAGGGAAGCGGGAGGAGGAGAGACCCAGTACTTC. This sequence joins TRBV12-3 or TRBV12-4 and TRBJ2-5; 9 positions match TRBD2. The ends lost 6 bases at V and 4 bases at J; junction bases unmatched: 6. The CDR3 is 14 amino acids.

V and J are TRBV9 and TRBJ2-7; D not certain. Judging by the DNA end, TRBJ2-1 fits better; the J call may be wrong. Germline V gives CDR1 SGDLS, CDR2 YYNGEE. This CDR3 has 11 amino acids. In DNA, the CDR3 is TGTGCCAGCAGCGTAGCCAATGAGCAGTTCTTC. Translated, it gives CASSVANEQFF.

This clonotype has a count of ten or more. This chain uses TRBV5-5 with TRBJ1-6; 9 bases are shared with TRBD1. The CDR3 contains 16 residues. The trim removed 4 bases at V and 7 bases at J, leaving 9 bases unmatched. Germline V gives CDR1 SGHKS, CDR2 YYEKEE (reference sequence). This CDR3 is CASSPDRGWGNSPLHF. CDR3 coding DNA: TGTGCCAGCAGCCCGGACAGGGGCTGGGGCAATTCACCCCTCCACTTT.

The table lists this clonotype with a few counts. In nucleotides, the CDR3 is TGTGCCAGCAGTCCAGACAGGGGAGGGGGCACTGAAGCTTTCTTT. It yields the protein CASSPDRGGGTEAFF. The chain links TRBV12-3 or TRBV12-4 to TRBJ1-1; 8 bases agree with TRBD1. The CDR3 has 15 residues. The trim removed 5 bases at V and 4 bases at J, leaving 9 bases unmatched.

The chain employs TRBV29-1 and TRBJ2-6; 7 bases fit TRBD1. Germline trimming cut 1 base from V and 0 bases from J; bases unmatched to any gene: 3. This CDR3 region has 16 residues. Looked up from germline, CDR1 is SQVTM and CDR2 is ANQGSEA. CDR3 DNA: TGCAGCGTTGAAGGACAGGGCCTCTCTGGGGCCAACGTCCTGACTTTC. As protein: CSVEGQGLSGANVLTF.

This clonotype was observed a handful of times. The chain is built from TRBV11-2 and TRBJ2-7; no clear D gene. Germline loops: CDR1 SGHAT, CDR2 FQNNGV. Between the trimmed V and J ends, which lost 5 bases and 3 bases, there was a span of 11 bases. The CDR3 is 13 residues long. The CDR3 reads CASSPRTVYEQYF. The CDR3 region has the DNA TGTGCCAGCAGCCCTCGGACGGTCTACGAGCAGTACTTC.

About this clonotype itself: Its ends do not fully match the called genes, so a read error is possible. CDR3 region: CASTLGGF. The CDR3, as DNA: TGTGCCAGCACCTTGGGGGGTTTT. This rearrangement joins TRBV7-9 to TRBJ1-1; a possible D gene is TRBD1 (5 bases). In germline, CDR1 is SEHNR, CDR2 FQNEAQ (reference sequence). The CDR3 runs 8 residues.

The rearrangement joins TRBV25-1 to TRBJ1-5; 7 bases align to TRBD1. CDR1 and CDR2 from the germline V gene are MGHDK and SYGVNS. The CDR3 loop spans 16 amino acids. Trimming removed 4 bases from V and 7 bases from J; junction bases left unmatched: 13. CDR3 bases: TGTGCCAGCAGTGCTAGCGGCCGGAACAGGGGCCAGCCCCAGCATTTT. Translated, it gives CASSASGRNRGQPQHF.

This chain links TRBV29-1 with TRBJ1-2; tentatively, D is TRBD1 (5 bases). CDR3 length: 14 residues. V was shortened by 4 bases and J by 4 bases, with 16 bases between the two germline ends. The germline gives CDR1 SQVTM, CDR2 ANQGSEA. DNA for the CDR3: TGCAGCGTTGCTCAGGGACGTGGTCCCTATGGCTACACCTTC. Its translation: CSVAQGRGPYGYTF.